The rows below give T cell receptor beta chains drawn from one sample of a study of blood T cell repertoires in COVID-19. The data were produced by immunoSEQ multiplex PCR, yet TCRdb's version contains in-frame clones alone and is incomplete. The sample consists of about 23,000 clones, 94% of them appearing once. Sequencing was done on a sample of peripheral blood. The receptors here all came from a woman in her 50s with active COVID-19. Each CDR3 is given with its conserved first and last residue. Fields, in order: clone size, J gene, D gene, CDR3 length, V gene, CDR3 protein, CDR3 DNA. The D gene is left open where the match is weak. Some rows have no size entry. The others give once, few or many, or a class for an expanded clone.

NA	TRBJ1-1	NA	13	TRBV18	CASSPGGRTEAFF	TGTGCCAGCTCACCGGGGGGGAGGACTGAAGCTTTCTTT
NA	TRBJ2-2	NA	14	TRBV5-4	CASSLDSYTGELFF	TGTGCCAGCAGCTTGGATAGTTACACCGGGGAGCTGTTTTTT
NA	TRBJ1-4	TRBD1	14	TRBV7-9	CASSLRTGDEKLFF	TGTGCCAGCAGCTTACGGACAGGGGATGAAAAACTGTTTTTT
NA	TRBJ1-2	NA	13	TRBV7-9	CASNLGTMSGYTF	TGTGCCAGCAACTTGGGGACAATGAGTGGCTACACCTTC
NA	TRBJ2-5	NA	13	TRBV18	CASSQRREETQYF	TGTGCCAGCTCTCAGAGACGGGAAGAGACCCAGTACTTC
NA	TRBJ2-1	TRBD2	15	TRBV28	CASSSSGSSYNEQFF	TGTGCCAGCAGTTCTAGCGGGAGCTCCTACAATGAGCAGTTCTTC
NA	TRBJ1-1	TRBD1	14	TRBV19	CASSDRQGSTEAFF	TGTGCCAGTAGTGACAGACAGGGGTCCACTGAAGCTTTCTTT
NA	TRBJ2-7	TRBD2	15	TRBV5-1	CASSLWREGPNEQYF	TGCGCCAGCAGCCTCTGGCGGGAGGGCCCCAACGAGCAGTACTTC
once	TRBJ2-3	NA	15	TRBV7-9	CASANTGGPTDTQYF	TGTGCCAGCGCAAACACGGGGGGCCCCACAGATACGCAGTATTTT
NA	TRBJ1-2	NA	14	TRBV27	CASRRGGTANGYTF	TGTGCCAGCAGACGCGGCGGGACGGCGAATGGCTACACCTTC
NA	TRBJ2-3	TRBD2	15	TRBV25-1	CASSEAGGFTDTQYF	TGTGCCAGCAGTGAAGCGGGGGGTTTTACAGATACGCAGTATTTT
NA	TRBJ1-1	NA	13	TRBV5-3	CARSFAGGPEAFF	TGTGCCAGAAGCTTCGCGGGGGGGCCCGAAGCTTTCTTT
NA	TRBJ2-1	TRBD2	14	TRBV11-3	CASSLTSENNEQFF	TGTGCCAGCAGCTTGACTAGCGAGAACAATGAGCAGTTCTTC
NA	TRBJ2-5	TRBD2	16	TRBV5-1	CASSFGTSGFQETQYF	TGCGCCAGCAGCTTCGGGACTAGCGGGTTTCAAGAGACCCAGTACTTC
NA	TRBJ2-7	TRBD2	16	TRBV5-4	CASSSRLAGGPREQYF	TGTGCCAGCAGCTCAAGACTAGCGGGAGGGCCCCGCGAGCAGTACTTC
NA	TRBJ1-4	NA	15	TRBV11-2	CASSLRPSEDEKLFF	TGTGCCAGCAGCTTACGGCCCTCGGAGGATGAAAAACTGTTTTTT
NA	TRBJ2-7	TRBD1	13	TRBV10-3	CAIAPGQSYEQYF	TGTGCCATCGCCCCGGGACAGTCCTACGAGCAGTACTTC
once	TRBJ1-2	NA	14	TRBV10-3	CAISESGANYGYTF	TGTGCCATCAGTGAGTCGGGGGCCAACTATGGCTACACCTTC
few	TRBJ1-6	NA	14	TRBV28	CASGVGQGDSPLHF	TGTGCCAGCGGCGTTGGTCAGGGTGACTCACCCCTCCACTTT
once	TRBJ1-1	TRBD1	15	TRBV28	CASSLPRTGGPEAFF	TGTGCCAGCAGTTTACCCCGGACAGGGGGCCCTGAAGCTTTCTTT
once	TRBJ2-3	NA	13	TRBV13	CASSPTTEDTQYF	TGTGCCAGCAGCCCAACTACGGAAGATACGCAGTATTTT
NA	TRBJ2-5	TRBD1	16	TRBV24-1	CATSDRQGTDQETQYF	TGTGCCACCAGTGACCGACAGGGGACGGACCAAGAGACCCAGTACTTC
NA	TRBJ2-6	NA	17	TRBV5-1	CASTMDTHASGANVLTF	TGCGCCAGCACCATGGACACTCACGCCTCTGGGGCCAACGTCCTGACTTTC
once	TRBJ2-5	TRBD1	16	TRBV4-1	CASSPSAIRGLETQYF	TGCGCCAGCAGCCCCTCCGCGATTAGGGGGCTGGAGACCCAGTACTTC
NA	TRBJ2-3	TRBD2	15	TRBV10-3	CATRGLAESTDTQYF	TGTGCCACACGGGGACTAGCGGAGAGCACAGATACGCAGTATTTT
NA	TRBJ2-2	TRBD2	17	TRBV19	CASSIGAAGGYTGELFF	TGTGCCAGTAGTATAGGGGCAGCGGGAGGGTACACCGGGGAGCTGTTTTTT
NA	TRBJ2-7	NA	14	TRBV7-2	CASSPRGGVYEQYF	TGTGCCAGCAGCCCCCGGGGCGGGGTGTACGAGCAGTACTTC
NA	TRBJ2-7	NA	13	TRBV27	CASSERGSYEQYF	TGTGCCAGCAGCGAAAGGGGCTCCTACGAGCAGTACTTC
once	TRBJ2-1	NA	16	TRBV14	CASSRQLASSGNEQFF	TGTGCCAGCAGCCGCCAACTAGCATCCTCTGGCAATGAGCAGTTCTTC
NA	TRBJ2-5	NA	13	TRBV7-9	CASSITVQETQYF	TGTGCCAGCAGCATAACAGTCCAAGAGACCCAGTACTTC
NA	TRBJ1-1	NA	14	TRBV29-1	CSVDKQVLNTEAFF	TGCAGCGTTGACAAGCAGGTTTTGAACACTGAAGCTTTCTTT
NA	TRBJ2-2	NA	11	TRBV6-5	CASSLTGELFF	TGTGCCAGCAGCCTCACCGGGGAGCTGTTTTTT
once	TRBJ2-2	NA	15	TRBV18	CASSPMDDGVGELFF	TGTGCCAGCTCACCGATGGACGACGGGGTCGGGGAGCTGTTTTTT
NA	TRBJ1-5	NA	12	TRBV6-6	CASSYGGQPQHF	TGTGCCAGCAGTTACGGGGGGCAGCCCCAGCATTTT
NA	TRBJ2-4	TRBD1	17	TRBV2	CASSRDSYESAKNIQYF	TGTGCCAGCAGTCGGGACAGTTACGAATCCGCCAAAAACATTCAGTACTTC
NA	TRBJ1-1	TRBD1	15	TRBV2	CASSGVSGGNTEAFF	TGTGCCAGCAGTGGGGTTTCAGGGGGGAACACTGAAGCTTTCTTT